Given below is one TCR beta chain in context. V shed 3 bases and J 4 bases; nucleotides not matched to a gene: 6. CDR1 is KGHSH and CDR2 is LQKENI in the germline V gene. This CDR3 is built from 15 residues. The data belong to a study of blood T cell repertoires in COVID-19. Study in general: Material from acute and convalescent COVID-19 was sourced from the United States, Italy and Spain. PBMCs, B-cell-depleted T cells, or T cells were the source of the cDNA or gDNA that made up the material.

A Seattle source enrolled patients during active infection and followed them longitudinally. Original data processing: Reference gene primer amplification gave estimated nucleated cell counts. This table comes from immunoSEQ multiplex PCR, and its TCRdb copy is limited to in-frame clones, with some not included. The V and J calls and clone size are taken from that table; D and trimming were inferred from the DNA. Seen here are roughly 280,000 clones, about 88% observed once, and the top ten hold approximately 11%. The chain combines TRBV18 with TRBJ2-1; 7 bases match TRBD2. The clonotype comes from a woman in her twenties or thirties with COVID-19, enrolled during active disease. The specimen was peripheral blood. Here the CDR3 reads CASSPREGHYNEQFF. CDR3 DNA: TGTGCCAGCTCACCTAGGGAGGGCCATTACAATGAGCAGTTCTTC.